This TCR beta chain was found in a study of blood T cell repertoires in COVID-19 (dated by TCRdb to between 2020 and 2021). About the full investigation: The collaborator samples originated in the United States, Italy and Spain and spanned the acute and convalescent phases of COVID-19. A de-identified subject ID, COVID-19 status, age in years and sex were almost always included in the sample metadata. Where available, HLA class I and class II types were obtained from metadata supplied by the sample provider rather than from assay-based typing. The prospective study material was composed of cDNA or gDNA derived from T cells, B-cell-depleted T cells, or PBMCs. The repertoires were released in a freely available public database intended as a resource for research on the immune response to SARS-CoV-2. Deeply sampled blood TCRbeta repertoires from subjects exposed to, actively infected with, or recovered from COVID-19 were included in the dataset. Samples came from the ongoing ImmuneRACE study (first 160 participants) plus 1,254 subjects from 6 global collaborators.

TCRbeta CDR3 regions were amplified from genomic DNA using the immunoSEQ Assay, a bias-controlled multiplex PCR. Per the authors' processing: The number of nucleated cells in each sample was estimated by amplification of reference gene primers within the assay. To quantify the absolute abundance of each unique TCRbeta CDR3 rearrangement, sequence reads were collapsed and filtered. For each sample, productive Simpson clonality was calculated as the square root of Simpson's diversity index across productive rearrangements. TCRdb limited this immuneACCESS table to in-frame rearrangements with V and J called. A share of clones is missing; checked studies link under half to unresolved V genes, and the rest is unexplained. V and J calls and clone size come straight from that table; D and trimming were deduced from the DNA. The sample table holds some 230,000 clones, of which 75% to 90% were seen once. Under 3.5% of the sample lies in the top ten.

Via the germline V gene, CDR1 is SGHTS and CDR2 YDEGEE. V loses 0 bases of germline sequence and J loses 8 bases, and the interval between the two ends is 11 bases. There are 14 amino acids in the CDR3, from cysteine to phenylalanine inclusive. The kept DNA is CDR3 alone, 42 bases in frame from the first base. In the prospective study, participants were 18 to 89 years old, resided in 24 geographic areas of the United States, and were enrolled through a virtual design. In the prospective study, cohorts were assigned on the basis of participant-reported clinical history obtained from a screening survey and a study questionnaire. Each participant in the prospective study had whole blood, serum and a nasopharyngeal or oropharyngeal swab collected by mobile phlebotomists. Over an approximately 2-month period, participants in the prospective study had the option of providing additional blood draws and questionnaires. Prospective study blood samples were shipped either frozen or at room temperature before DNA extraction.

Broad study findings and their caveats: The quantity of clinical and demographic metadata differed by source and by participant and was supplied without curation.

A note on this clone: Its antigen is not yet known. One base away there is no much larger clone; base qualities are not given.

Sequencing used PBMCs or T cells enriched from blood (not recorded which). The sequence joins TRBV5-8 to TRBJ1-4; the D gene cannot be named for sure. This TCR came from a woman younger than 35 in a cohort exposed to, infected with or recovered from COVID-19 (not recorded which). The CDR3 region reads CASSLDMEGEKLFF. The nucleotides read TGTGCCAGCAGCTTGGACATGGAGGGCGAAAAACTGTTTTTT.